The 29 T cell receptor beta chains presented below share a single source sample, sequenced in a study of OX40 agonist ivuxolimab in advanced cancers. Measured with immunoSEQ multiplex PCR; TCRdb has only the in-frame clones, and not every one. The table records roughly 70,000 clones, around 90% of them present only once. Specimen: CD4+ or CD8+ T cells sorted from blood, collected in a trial of the OX40 agonist ivuxolimab. These receptors came from an adult with an advanced solid tumor such as melanoma, head and neck, liver or kidney cancer.

This CDR3 reads CASLTGTGYEQYF. CDR3 coding DNA: TGTGCCAGCTTGACCGGGACAGGCTACGAGCAGTACTTC. This chain joins TRBV28 and TRBJ2-7; 8 positions match TRBD1. The CDR3 consists of 13 residues. Per germline, CDR1 MDHEN and CDR2 SYDVKM. The ends lost 8 bases at V and 3 bases at J; junction bases unmatched: 6.

The chain has TRBV11-2 and TRBJ1-5; D might be TRBD1 (6 bases). CDR1 is SGHAT, CDR2 FQNNGV, per germline. This CDR3 comprises 14 residues. V lost 4 bases and J 3 bases, leaving 10 bases between the germline ends. The CDR3 DNA sequence: TGTGCCAGCAGCTCCGGACAGATCAATCAGCCCCAGCATTTT. This encodes CASSSGQINQPQHF.

The V gene is TRBV5-1, the J gene TRBJ1-2; a weak D match, TRBD1 (5 bases). Germline loops: CDR1 SGHRS, CDR2 YFSETQ. This CDR3 has 22 amino acids. Trimming removed 0 bases at V and 7 bases at J, with 37 bases between. This CDR3 reads CASSLVPGTAALRREGRVGYTF. CDR3 nucleotide sequence: TGCGCCAGCAGCTTGGTACCTGGGACGGCCGCACTGAGACGGGAAGGGAGAGTTGGCTACACCTTC.

This clone was seen a handful of times. V and J are TRBV10-3 and TRBJ2-7; 12 bases are a match to TRBD2. The junction had 3 bases not matched to a gene; V was cut back by 3 bases and J by 3 bases. Per germline, CDR1 ENHRY and CDR2 SYGVKD. The CDR3 length is 15 residues. CDR3 residues: CAISDRTSGVYEQYF. The CDR3 DNA reads as TGTGCCATCAGTGATCGGACTAGCGGGGTCTACGAGCAGTACTTC.

The chain uses TRBV14 and TRBJ2-7; D ambiguous. Germline values: CDR1 SGHDN, CDR2 FVKESK. This CDR3 has 17 amino acids. Trimming shortened V by 1 base and J by 3 bases, and 19 bases separated the two germline ends. CDR3 sequence reads: CASSQARNIPRIYEQYF. The CDR3 DNA reads TGTGCCAGCAGCCAAGCCAGAAACATTCCTCGGATCTACGAGCAGTACTTC.

The chain recombines TRBV30 with TRBJ1-3, with D maybe TRBD1 (6 bases). The length of the CDR3 is 12 residues. Germline loops: CDR1 GTSNPN, CDR2 SVGIG (reference sequence). V lost 8 bases and J 2 bases, leaving 10 bases between the germline ends. Here the CDR3 DNA reads TGTGCCCAGGGGAGTGCTGGAAACACCATATATTTT. Translating it yields CAQGSAGNTIYF.

This clone has only one observation. The chain employs TRBV4-3 and TRBJ1-2, with a weak D call TRBD1 (5 bases). From germline, CDR1 is LGHNA and CDR2 YSLEER. The V end lost 1 base, the J end lost 8 bases, and 17 bases lay between the germline ends. The length of the CDR3 is 15 residues. The CDR3 region is CASSQVIGAQGGYTF. The CDR3 DNA reads as TGCGCCAGCAGCCAAGTGATCGGGGCCCAAGGGGGCTACACCTTC.

This clone turned up a few times. The chain has TRBV5-5 and TRBJ1-3; D might be TRBD1 (5 bases). Trimming pared 1 base from V and 1 base from J, leaving 18 bases between. The CDR3 is made up of 18 amino acids. CDR1 is SGHKS, CDR2 YYEKEE, per germline (reference sequence). The CDR3 DNA reads TGTGCCAGCAGCTTGACCGGGGACCGGACTCTTTCTGGAAACACCATATATTTT. Protein sequence: CASSLTGDRTLSGNTIYF.

This chain links TRBV7-3 with TRBJ2-1, with D possibly being TRBD1 or TRBD2 (7 bases each). The germline V gene encodes CDR1 SGHTA and CDR2 FQGTGA. The CDR3 runs 13 residues. Trimming pared 5 bases from V and 9 bases from J, leaving 14 bases between. This CDR3 reads CASSLDREGEQFF. In nucleotides, the CDR3 is TGTGCCAGCAGCCTCGACAGGGAGGGTGAGCAGTTCTTC.

This rearrangement joins TRBV29-1 to TRBJ2-5; D is ambiguous. The CDR3 covers 12 residues. V was cut by 5 bases and J by 4 bases, with 11 bases left in between. Looked up from germline, CDR1 is SQVTM and CDR2 is ANQGSEA. The CDR3 sequence is CSVPSLGETQYF. The CDR3 DNA reads as TGCAGCGTTCCCTCCCTCGGAGAGACCCAGTACTTC.

This clone was detected only once. The J gene is TRBJ1-2, the V gene TRBV10-3; D call uncertain. Looked up from germline, CDR1 is ENHRY and CDR2 is SYGVKD. V was cut by 0 bases and J by 3 bases, with 11 bases left in between. The CDR3 consists of 15 residues. CDR3 protein: CAISESNWEDYGYTF. The CDR3 coding sequence is TGTGCCATCAGTGAGTCGAACTGGGAAGACTATGGCTACACCTTC.

This chain connects TRBV6-1 to TRBJ1-2; D is perhaps TRBD1 (6 bases). The length of the CDR3 is 15 residues. V lost 3 bases, J lost 5 bases, and 16 bases lay in between. The germline CDR1 and CDR2 sequences are MNHNS and SASEGT. The CDR3 loop is CASSETGLPGYGYTF. The CDR3 nucleotides read TGTGCCAGCAGTGAGACAGGCCTCCCGGGGTATGGCTACACCTTC.

The V call is TRBV5-5, the J call TRBJ2-7; 9 bases fit TRBD1. V trimming: 10 bases; J trimming: 3 bases; junction bases outside the gene matches: 23. The CDR3 runs to 18 residues. From germline, CDR1 is SGHKS and CDR2 YYEKEE (reference sequence). The CDR3 region is CAPTLRPQNGQGFYEQYF. As DNA, the CDR3 is TGTGCCCCCACCTTAAGGCCCCAAAACGGACAGGGGTTCTACGAGCAGTACTTC. The full variable domain, with the rest looked up from reference TRBV5-5 and TRBJ2-7, is DAGVTQSPTHLIKTRGQQVTLRCSPISGHKSVSWYQQVLGQGPQFIFQYYEKEERGRGNFPDRFSARQFPNYSSELNVNALLLGDSALYLCAPTLRPQNGQGFYEQYFGPGTRLTVT.

The rearrangement links TRBV10-3 to TRBJ2-3; 8 nucleotides align to TRBD1. Per the germline V gene, CDR1 is ENHRY and CDR2 is SYGVKD. Trimming removed 4 bases from V and 12 bases from J; junction bases left unmatched: 6. This CDR3 region has 12 residues. The CDR3 nucleotides read TGTGCCATCAGTGTCGATGGACAGGGTCAGTATTTT. This encodes CAISVDGQGQYF.

The chain is built from TRBV29-1 and TRBJ1-2; D perhaps matches TRBD1 (6 bases). Trimming stripped 7 bases from V and 2 bases from J, with 14 bases between. This CDR3 spans 13 amino acids. The germline CDR1 and CDR2 sequences are SQVTM and ANQGSEA. CDR3 nucleotide sequence: TGCAGCGGAGTACAGGGAGTGAACTATGGCTACACCTTC. This encodes CSGVQGVNYGYTF.

The chain is built from TRBV4-1 and TRBJ1-3; D is unclear. Germline assignment: CDR1 MGHRA and CDR2 YSYEKL. Deletions cut 0 bases from V and 6 bases from J, with 24 bases between. This CDR3 spans 19 amino acids. The CDR3 loop reads CASSQDYGESSSTPNTIYF. The DNA for the CDR3 is TGCGCCAGCAGCCAAGATTACGGCGAGAGTTCCTCGACCCCAAACACCATATATTTT.

This clone came up a few times. This sequence joins TRBV30 and TRBJ1-1; D not resolved. The CDR3 has 12 amino acids. V was clipped by 2 bases and J by 7 bases, with 11 bases between them. CDR1 is GTSNPN, CDR2 SVGIG, per germline (reference sequence). The DNA of the CDR3 is TGTGCCTGGAGTCGCCCATCTCTTGAAGCTTTCTTT. Translation: CAWSRPSLEAFF. Combining the CDR3 with reference TRBV30 and TRBJ1-1 gives the whole variable domain SQTIHQWPATLVQPVGSPLSLECTVEGTSNPNLYWYRQAAGRGLQLLFYSVGIGQISSEVPQNLSASRPQDRQFILSSKKLLLSDSGFYLCAWSRPSLEAFFGQGTRLTVV.

This rearrangement joins TRBV7-2 to TRBJ2-7, with 7 bases that match TRBD2. Unmatched junction bases numbered 9, after V lost 1 base and J lost 9 bases. This CDR3 is built from 14 residues. The germline V gene has CDR1 SGHTA and CDR2 FQGNSA. The CDR3 protein is CASSLEASGGSQYF. The CDR3 DNA follows: TGTGCCAGCAGCTTAGAGGCTAGCGGAGGATCGCAGTACTTC.

The chain links TRBV29-1 to TRBJ1-4; D not certain. The germline V and J ends were trimmed by 5 bases and 5 bases, with 12 bases remaining between them. The CDR3 has 13 residues. Looked up from germline, CDR1 is SQVTM and CDR2 is ANQGSEA. The CDR3 spells CSVLRTENEKLFF. The CDR3 DNA reads TGCAGCGTTCTCAGGACTGAAAATGAAAAACTGTTTTTT.

V usage is TRBV27 and J usage is TRBJ1-1; 7 bases map to TRBD1. The J segment lost 8 bases and the V segment lost 6 bases, leaving 15 bases of the junction unmatched. Germline V gene sequence: CDR1 MNHEY, CDR2 SMNVEV (reference sequence). This CDR3 has 15 residues. The CDR3 nucleotides read TGTGCCAGCAGCCCGAGTCGGACAGGAAGCCTCGAAGCTTTCTTT. This encodes CASSPSRTGSLEAFF.

The V call is TRBV19, the J call TRBJ1-6, with 8 bases identical to TRBD1. The V gene end was trimmed by 5 bases and the J gene end by 0 bases; junction bases not matched to a gene: 6. Germline values: CDR1 LNHDA, CDR2 SQIVND (reference sequence). The CDR3 runs to 17 residues. The DNA of the CDR3 is TGTGCCAGTAGTTCCGGGACAGGTAGCTCCTATAATTCACCCCTCCACTTT. Protein sequence: CASSSGTGSSYNSPLHF.

The V call is TRBV19, the J call TRBJ2-7; 7 bases agree with TRBD2. CDR1 and CDR2 (germline): LNHDA, SQIVND (reference sequence). J was trimmed by 2 bases and V by 6 bases; bases with no gene match: 1. The CDR3 covers 12 residues. The CDR3 region has the DNA TGTGCCAGTAGGGGGACTACCTACGAGCAGTACTTC. Its translation: CASRGTTYEQYF.

J is TRBJ2-7 and V is TRBV5-1; weak D call: TRBD1 (6 bases). Trimming removed 5 bases from V and 2 bases from J, with 14 bases in between. The CDR3 loop spans 14 amino acids. From germline, CDR1 is SGHRS and CDR2 YFSETQ. Here the CDR3 DNA reads TGCGCCAGCAGTTTCAGCAGGGGTGCCTACGAGCAGTACTTC. Its translation is CASSFSRGAYEQYF.

V gene TRBV7-2 combines with J gene TRBJ1-5; unclear D gene. Trimming left V 1 base short and J 0 bases short, with 4 bases between. The CDR3 is 14 residues long. The germline V gene has CDR1 SGHTA and CDR2 FQGNSA. The CDR3 protein is CASSLVPSNQPQHF. The DNA of the CDR3 is TGTGCCAGCAGCTTAGTCCCTAGCAATCAGCCCCAGCATTTT.

This clone came up once. The chain joins TRBV19 to TRBJ2-3; D gene uncertain. This CDR3 spans 12 amino acids. In germline, CDR1 is LNHDA, CDR2 SQIVND (reference sequence). V dropped 4 bases and J dropped 2 bases, with 4 bases sitting between them. CDR3 protein: CASSTFTDTQYF. For the CDR3, the DNA is TGTGCCAGTAGTACATTCACAGATACGCAGTATTTT.

The rearrangement uses TRBV4-3 and TRBJ1-1; D might be TRBD1 (5 bases). Germline CDR1 reads LGHNA; CDR2 reads YSLEER. The CDR3 length is 18 residues. V was clipped by 4 bases and J by 0 bases, with 21 bases between them. The CDR3 loop is CASSPSGGGGGMNTEAFF. CDR3 in DNA: TGCGCCAGCAGCCCATCCGGGGGGGGAGGAGGCATGAACACTGAAGCTTTCTTT.

V and J are TRBV6-5 and TRBJ1-5; possible D gene TRBD1, 6 bases. This CDR3 is built from 15 residues. Germline V lookup: CDR1 MNHEY, CDR2 SVGAGI. V was trimmed by 1 base and J by 5 bases, leaving 12 bases between them. CDR3 coding DNA: TGTGCCAGCAGTTACTTCAGGGGCACGGATCAGCCCCAGCATTTT. It is translated as CASSYFRGTDQPQHF.

This clone was picked up one time. The CDR3 loop reads CASSQANLYTDTQYF. The CDR3 DNA is TGTGCCAGCAGCCAGGCCAATTTGTACACAGATACGCAGTATTTT. The V and J genes are TRBV7-9 and TRBJ2-3; D remains unclear. V dropped 5 bases and J dropped 2 bases, with 14 bases sitting between them. The CDR3 length is 15 residues. Germline V gene lookup returns CDR1 SEHNR and CDR2 FQNEAQ (reference sequence).

J is TRBJ1-3 and V is TRBV2; D is uncertain. In germline, CDR1 is SNHLY, CDR2 FYNNEI. V lost 4 bases, J lost 0 bases, and 10 bases lay in between. CDR3 length: 15 amino acids. CDR3 amino acids: CASSAVPNSGNTIYF. The DNA for the CDR3 is TGTGCCAGCAGTGCGGTACCAAACTCTGGAAACACCATATATTTT.